Below are 23 T cell receptor beta chains sequenced from a single sample in a study of blood T cell repertoires in COVID-19. Produced via immunoSEQ multiplex PCR; TCRdb's table is partial and in-frame only. Among 180,000 or so clones, 80% to 85% were seen once, and the ten largest hold around 2.4%. The material sequenced was peripheral blood. These receptors were collected from a human donor with acute or convalescent COVID-19. The donor label of this sample is uncertain.

The rearrangement links TRBV4-1 to TRBJ2-1; TRBD2 aligns across 8 bases. CDR1 and CDR2 (germline): MGHRA, YSYEKL. V trimming: 0 bases; J trimming: 4 bases; junction bases outside the gene matches: 5. The CDR3 covers 16 residues. For the CDR3, the DNA is TGCGCCAGCAGCCAAGAGCTAGCGGGTTTATACAATGAGCAGTTCTTC. Translation gives CASSQELAGLYNEQFF.

The gene calls are TRBV19 and TRBJ1-5; a weak D match, TRBD1 (6 bases). Germline V CDR1 and CDR2: LNHDA, SQIVND (reference sequence). The CDR3 loop spans 12 amino acids. Deletions cut 7 bases from V and 7 bases from J, with 11 bases between. CDR3: CASKPGDQPQHF. CDR3 nucleotide sequence: TGTGCCAGTAAGCCAGGGGACCAGCCCCAGCATTTT.

This rearrangement joins TRBV27 to TRBJ1-1, with D possibly TRBD1 on 5 matching bases. CDR1 and CDR2 from the germline V gene are MNHEY and SMNVEV (reference sequence). The CDR3 contains 13 residues. With 6 bases removed from V and 4 bases from J, the gap between germline ends came to 12 bases. This CDR3 reads CASRTHQGTEAFF. CDR3 DNA: TGTGCCAGCAGGACGCATCAGGGCACTGAAGCTTTCTTT.

The rearrangement links TRBV2 to TRBJ1-2, with 10 bases that match TRBD1. CDR3 length: 14 residues. V gave up 6 bases and J gave up 1 base; unmatched junction bases: 2. Germline CDR1 reads SNHLY; CDR2 reads FYNNEI. The DNA for the CDR3 is TGTGCCAGCAGAGGGGACAGGGGTAACTATGGCTACACCTTC. Translation: CASRGDRGNYGYTF.

This clone showed up just once. V usage is TRBV3-1 (or the pseudogene TRBV3-2) and J usage is TRBJ2-1, with 7 bases that match TRBD2. This CDR3 region has 14 residues. V was pared by 1 base and J by 7 bases, with 4 bases of the junction left unmatched. Germline CDR1 reads LGHDT; CDR2 reads YNNKEL (reference sequence). The CDR3 bases are TGTGCCAGCAGCCAAGCGGGGGGAAGAAATGAGCAGTTCTTC. Translated: CASSQAGGRNEQFF.

The chain uses TRBV19 and TRBJ2-7, with TRBD1 identical over 8 bases. V shed 3 bases and J 2 bases; nucleotides not matched to a gene: 9. The CDR3 spans 16 residues. The germline gives CDR1 LNHDA, CDR2 SQIVND (reference sequence). The CDR3 region is CASSIGGRGRAYEQYF. The DNA of the CDR3 is TGTGCCAGTAGTATCGGCGGCAGGGGGCGAGCCTACGAGCAGTACTTC. Filled out from reference TRBV19 and TRBJ2-7, the complete variable domain reads DGGITQSPKYLFRKEGQNVTLSCEQNLNHDAMYWYRQDPGQGLRLIYYSQIVNDFQKGDIAEGYSVSREKKESFPLTVTSAQKNPTAFYLCASSIGGRGRAYEQYFGPGTRLTVT.

This clone appeared once. This rearrangement joins TRBV11-2 to TRBJ1-2; possibly TRBD1 for D (5 bases). Trimming took off 0 bases at V and 8 bases at J, with 7 bases between the two ends. Germline values: CDR1 SGHAT, CDR2 FQNNGV. This CDR3 is built from 12 residues. CDR3 sequence reads: CASSLEGVGYTF. CDR3 DNA sequence: TGTGCCAGCAGCTTAGAAGGGGTAGGCTACACCTTC.

This clone was observed a handful of times. The gene calls are TRBV9 and TRBJ1-6; D uncertain. With 7 bases removed from V and 6 bases from J, the gap between germline ends came to 14 bases. The CDR3 is 14 amino acids. CDR1 is SGDLS and CDR2 is YYNGEE in the germline V gene. The CDR3 DNA sequence: TGTGCCAGCTGCCCGGCAGGTTTTAATTCACCCCTCCACTTT. Translating it yields CASCPAGFNSPLHF.

The genes are TRBV6-1 and TRBJ1-6; unclear D gene. The germline V gene has CDR1 MNHNS and CDR2 SASEGT. There are 15 residues in the CDR3. Trimming cost V 0 bases and J 6 bases, with 9 bases left between them. The CDR3 spells CASSEAETVNSPLHF. The CDR3 nucleotides read TGTGCCAGCAGTGAAGCGGAGACGGTTAATTCACCCCTCCACTTT.

V usage is TRBV2 and J usage is TRBJ2-6; TRBD1 matches 8 bases. This CDR3 contains 17 residues. Germline CDR1 reads SNHLY; CDR2 reads FYNNEI. The junction had 8 bases not matched to a gene; V was cut back by 6 bases and J by 1 base. CDR3 sequence (DNA): TGTGCCAGCAGCCAGGGGGCTCGACCTTCTGGGGCCAACGTCCTGACTTTC. Translation gives CASSQGARPSGANVLTF.

The chain uses TRBV6-2 or TRBV6-3 and TRBJ2-5; D uncertain. V shed 0 bases and J shed 2 bases, with 7 bases lying between them. Germline CDR1 MNHEY, CDR2 SVGEGT. The CDR3 has 14 amino acids. For the CDR3, the DNA is TGTGCCAGCAGTTACTCTATTTCTCAAGAGACCCAGTACTTC. This gives the protein CASSYSISQETQYF.

The rearrangement joins TRBV19 to TRBJ2-5; 8 bases map to TRBD1. The germline V gene has CDR1 LNHDA and CDR2 SQIVND (reference sequence). The CDR3 is 16 amino acids. Trimming took 5 bases from V and 1 from J; bases not matched to a gene: 9. The DNA for the CDR3 is TGTGCCAGTAGTTTCAGGGACAGGTCACCCCAAGAGACCCAGTACTTC. This encodes CASSFRDRSPQETQYF.

The chain combines TRBV11-2 with TRBJ1-2, with 9 nucleotides matching TRBD1. J was trimmed by 4 bases and V by 8 bases; bases with no gene match: 17. Germline values: CDR1 SGHAT, CDR2 FQNNGV. The CDR3 loop spans 17 amino acids. In nucleotides, the CDR3 is TGTGCCAGCTTCGGTTCTGAGGGACAGGGAGACACCTATGGCTACACCTTC. It encodes CASFGSEGQGDTYGYTF.

The gene calls are TRBV5-1 and TRBJ1-1; 8 nucleotides agree with TRBD1. CDR1 is SGHRS and CDR2 is YFSETQ in the germline V gene. V shed 4 bases, J shed 4 bases, and the junction held 9 bases outside the gene matches. The CDR3 is 15 amino acids. Here the CDR3 DNA reads TGCGCCAGCAGCCGCGACAGGGGCAGGGGCACTGAAGCTTTCTTT. Its translation: CASSRDRGRGTEAFF. Full variable domain (outside the CDR3, taken from reference TRBV5-1 and TRBJ1-1): KAGVTQTPRYLIKTRGQQVTLSCSPISGHRSVSWYQQTPGQGLQFLFEYFSETQRNKGNFPGRFSGRQFSNSRSEMNVSTLELGDSALYLCASSRDRGRGTEAFFGQGTRLTVV.

The rearrangement links TRBV5-1 to TRBJ1-5; D not certain. The V end was cut by 0 bases, the J end by 2 bases, with 6 bases between. Germline CDR1 SGHRS, CDR2 YFSETQ. The CDR3 runs 14 residues. The CDR3: CASSLGVGNQPQHF. Written as DNA, the CDR3 is TGCGCCAGCAGCTTGGGAGTAGGCAATCAGCCCCAGCATTTT.

The rearrangement links TRBV19 to TRBJ1-5; 10 positions match TRBD1. With V trimmed by 8 bases and J by 0 bases, 7 bases remained unmatched. This CDR3 contains 16 residues. Germline V gene lookup returns CDR1 LNHDA and CDR2 SQIVND (reference sequence). CDR3 in amino acids: CASWDRGSSSNQPQHF. Here the CDR3 DNA reads TGTGCCAGTTGGGACAGGGGCTCTAGTAGCAATCAGCCCCAGCATTTT. Supplemented by reference TRBV19 and TRBJ1-5, the full variable domain reads DGGITQSPKYLFRKEGQNVTLSCEQNLNHDAMYWYRQDPGQGLRLIYYSQIVNDFQKGDIAEGYSVSREKKESFPLTVTSAQKNPTAFYLCASWDRGSSSNQPQHFGDGTRLSIL.

This clone was picked up a small number of times. The genes are TRBV28 and TRBJ2-7, with 12 bases lining up with TRBD2. Trimming cost V 8 bases and J 0 bases; bases outside gene matches: 5. The CDR3 is made up of 15 amino acids. Germline-derived CDR1 and CDR2 are MDHEN and SYDVKM. The CDR3 DNA reads as TGTGCCAGCCCCCCACTAGCGGGAGGCTCCTACGAGCAGTACTTC. Its translation is CASPPLAGGSYEQYF.

The CDR3 spells CASSVGTDHNEQFF. The CDR3 nucleotides read TGTGCCAGCAGCGTAGGGACAGATCACAATGAGCAGTTCTTC. The chain couples TRBV9 to TRBJ2-1; possibly TRBD1 for D (6 bases). The germline V gene has CDR1 SGDLS and CDR2 YYNGEE. The CDR3 spans 14 residues. V lost 0 bases and J lost 5, with 9 bases in between.

The chain joins TRBV9 to TRBJ2-7, with D possibly matching TRBD1 (5 bases). Germline values: CDR1 SGDLS, CDR2 YYNGEE. V was shortened by 4 bases and J by 4 bases, with 9 bases between the two germline ends. CDR3 length: 12 amino acids. CDR3: CASSPTEYEQYF. The CDR3 bases are TGTGCCAGCAGCCCGACAGAGTACGAGCAGTACTTC.

The chain joins TRBV19 to TRBJ1-1, with 9 bases fitting TRBD1. The CDR3 is 14 residues long. Germline-derived CDR1 and CDR2 are LNHDA and SQIVND (reference sequence). With V trimmed by 4 bases and J by 5 bases, 5 bases remained unmatched. The CDR3 is CASSTTGGETEAFF. In nucleotides, the CDR3 is TGTGCCAGTAGTACTACAGGGGGCGAGACTGAAGCTTTCTTT.

The chain uses TRBV29-1 and TRBJ1-4; TRBD1 might be the D (5 bases). Germline V gene lookup returns CDR1 SQVTM and CDR2 ANQGSEA. The CDR3 consists of 13 residues. Trimming took 2 bases from V and 5 from J, leaving 9 bases between them. Here the CDR3 reads CSVELGVNEKLFF. The CDR3 bases are TGCAGCGTTGAATTAGGGGTGAATGAAAAACTGTTTTTT.

V gene TRBV5-1 combines with J gene TRBJ2-2; D is uncertain. Trimming removed 4 bases from V and 4 bases from J, with 11 bases in between. Germline CDR1 SGHRS, CDR2 YFSETQ. This CDR3 comprises 14 residues. CDR3 sequence (DNA): TGCGCCAGCAGCCCGGCCGCAGGCACCGGGGAGCTGTTTTTT. Translating gives CASSPAAGTGELFF.

V gene TRBV11-2 combines with J gene TRBJ2-1; TRBD2 matches at 9 bases. CDR3 length: 15 residues. Germline lookup yields CDR1 SGHAT and CDR2 FQNNGV. V was pared by 5 bases and J by 3 bases, with 5 bases of the junction left unmatched. The CDR3 sequence: CASSRNSGSYNEQFF. In DNA form, the CDR3 reads TGTGCCAGCAGCCGGAATAGCGGGAGCTACAATGAGCAGTTCTTC.